This entry lists 26 T cell receptor beta chains sequenced from one sample in a study of regulatory T cells in long-lasting Graves disease (TCRdb year 2021). In the paper's terms, the time point label means: newly diagnosed GD, antithyroid drugs for less than 3 months. For both TCR sequencing and RNA sequencing, RNA was extracted from PBMCs in TRIzol. Libraries were constructed by multiplex PCR. The listed sequencing device is Illumina HiSeq 4000. To build TCR beta libraries, CDR3 regions were amplified by Arm-PCR using iRepertoire HTBI primers. The public sequencing data were trimmed at Q25 with fastp and processed into clonotypes with MiXCR by TCRdb, which kept only in-frame beta chains. Each CDR3 protein gets just one entry, which takes the most common genes and DNA from the rows behind it. Here the sample has roughly 410,000 distinct CDR3 sequences; 14% to 15% occur a single time. The leading ten clones occupy 7.8% of the sample.

The sample was also linked to a second study, of T cells in Graves' hyperthyroidism and ophthalmopathy.

The sequencing here drew on peripheral blood mononuclear cells (PBMCs), taken at new diagnosis, from a patient treated with antithyroid drugs. The source is a middle-aged woman with Graves disease. Donor details come from another sample of the same person, matched by shared clones.

This clonotype was picked up many times. The chain recombines TRBV12-3 or TRBV12-4 with TRBJ2-3, with D hard to call. The CDR3 covers 13 residues. V was shortened by 6 bases and J by 6 bases, with 13 bases between the two germline ends. Here the CDR3 reads CASRKSSLDTQYF. The CDR3 nucleotides read TGTGCCAGCAGGAAGTCTAGTCTGGATACGCAGTATTTT.

Ten or more counts support this clonotype. This chain links TRBV2 with TRBJ2-7; D possibly matches TRBD1 or TRBD2 (5 bases each). Trimming left V 7 bases short and J 0 bases short, with 13 bases between. The CDR3 is 14 amino acids. Per germline, CDR1 SNHLY and CDR2 FYNNEI. The CDR3 DNA sequence: TGTGCCAGCAAGGCCGGGGCGAGCTCCTACGAGCAGTACTTC. Translation gives CASKAGASSYEQYF. Based on the CDR3 plus reference TRBV2 and TRBJ2-7, the full variable domain is EPEVTQTPSHQVTQMGQEVILRCVPISNHLYFYWYRQILGQKVEFLVSFYNNEISEKSEIFDDQFSVERPDGSNFTLKIRSTKLEDSAMYFCASKAGASSYEQYFGPGTRLTVT.

This clonotype showed up just a few times. The V gene is TRBV5-1, the J gene TRBJ2-2; D call uncertain. Deletions cut 1 base from V and 2 bases from J, with 9 bases between. Germline CDR1 SGHRS, CDR2 YFSETQ. CDR3 length: 15 residues. CDR3 residues: CASSLHPENTGELFF. CDR3 DNA sequence: TGCGCCAGCAGCTTGCACCCGGAAAACACCGGGGAGCTGTTTTTT.

The rearrangement joins TRBV11-2 to TRBJ2-7; 7 positions match TRBD1. The CDR3 covers 15 residues. The V segment lost 2 bases and the J segment 1 base; nucleotides outside the gene matches: 5. Germline CDR1 and CDR2: SGHAT and FQNNGV. The DNA for the CDR3 is TGTGCCAGCAGCTTAAAACCGGGACAGTCCTACGAGCAGTACTTC. Protein product: CASSLKPGQSYEQYF.

A few counts support this clonotype. The rearrangement uses TRBV9 and TRBJ2-2; D might be TRBD2 (7 bases). The CDR3 has 18 amino acids. The germline gives CDR1 SGDLS, CDR2 YYNGEE. Trimming shortened V by 4 bases and J by 6 bases, and 25 bases separated the two germline ends. In nucleotides, the CDR3 is TGTGCCAGCAGCCCTCGAAGGGGGGGGCCAACCGGGCCCGGGGAGCTGTTTTTT. Translation: CASSPRRGGPTGPGELFF.

On this clonotype itself: This likely came from a read error, as a far larger clone is one base away. This rearrangement joins TRBV7-2 to TRBJ2-5, with 7 bases aligning to TRBD2. Trimming took 1 base from V and 11 from J; bases not matched to a gene: 19. CDR1 is SGHTA, CDR2 FQGNSA, per germline. The CDR3 is 17 amino acids. CDR3 in DNA: TGTGCCAGCAGCTTAGTACTAGGAGCGGGAAACGTTAATGAGCAGTACTTC. As protein: CASSLVLGAGNVNEQYF.

The chain joins TRBV20-1 to TRBJ1-6; tentative D call: TRBD1 (5 bases). From germline, CDR1 is DFQATT and CDR2 SNEGSKA (reference sequence). Between the trimmed V and J ends, which lost 5 bases and 0 bases, there was a span of 8 bases. The CDR3 covers 14 residues. The CDR3, as DNA: TGCAGTGCTTTGGGGGACTCCTATAATTCACCCCTCCACTTT. It codes for CSALGDSYNSPLHF.

The chain employs TRBV28 and TRBJ2-5, with TRBD2 matching 13 bases. The trim removed 3 bases at V and 2 bases at J, leaving 6 bases unmatched. Germline V gives CDR1 MDHEN, CDR2 SYDVKM. This CDR3 region has 17 residues. CDR3 sequence reads: CASSFRPGLAGQETQYF. CDR3 nucleotide sequence: TGTGCCAGCAGTTTTAGACCGGGACTAGCGGGACAAGAGACCCAGTACTTC.

There are many counts of this clonotype. The junction departs from germline at one end; a sequencing error may be responsible. The CDR3 spells CASSSSGTPTLF. The CDR3 DNA reads as TGTGCCAGCAGCTCCTCCGGGACACCTACCCTCTTC. The gene calls are TRBV6-1 and TRBJ1-2; D is perhaps TRBD1 (6 bases). The CDR3 runs to 12 residues. Germline CDR1 MNHNS, CDR2 SASEGT.

This clonotype was observed at least ten times. V is TRBV19 and J is TRBJ2-1; 11 bases agree with TRBD2. The CDR3 sequence is 15 residues long. With 7 bases clipped from V and 2 bases from J, the junction kept 4 bases outside the gene matches. Germline CDR1 is LNHDA and CDR2 is SQIVND (reference sequence). The CDR3, as DNA: TGTGCCAGTACCCCGACTAGCGGGACCTACAATGAGCAGTTCTTC. The encoded protein is CASTPTSGTYNEQFF.

The table lists this clonotype with a few counts. The CDR3 reads CASSVALSNYGYTF. The CDR3 bases are TGTGCCAGCAGCGTAGCTCTCTCCAACTATGGCTACACCTTC. The chain uses TRBV9 and TRBJ1-2; D is unresolved. The germline V gene has CDR1 SGDLS and CDR2 YYNGEE. Trimming removed 0 bases at V and 2 bases at J, with 8 bases between. This CDR3 has 14 residues.

This clonotype was picked up one time. This chain links TRBV5-1 with TRBJ1-2; 8 bases are a match to TRBD1. The germline V gene encodes CDR1 SGHRS and CDR2 YFSETQ. The CDR3 length is 14 residues. Germline trimming cut 3 bases from V and 7 bases from J; bases unmatched to any gene: 8. CDR3 nucleotides: TGCGCCAGCAGCTCACAGGGGGGGAGAGGTGGCTACACCTTC. It codes for CASSSQGGRGGYTF.

This clonotype was found many times. The chain joins TRBV13 to TRBJ2-3, with D tentatively TRBD2 (5 bases). Germline V gives CDR1 PRHDT, CDR2 FYEKMQ (reference sequence). Trimming pared 2 bases from V and 6 bases from J, leaving 15 bases between. CDR3 size: 15 residues. This CDR3 reads CASSLSIGSQDTQYF. The CDR3 coding sequence is TGTGCCAGCAGCTTATCTATAGGGAGTCAGGATACGCAGTATTTT.

This clonotype was counted at least ten times. At one end the junction does not follow the germline gene, possibly because of a read error. As DNA, the CDR3 is TGTACCAGCAGCTTAGGGTTTGGACTTCAAGAGACCCAGTACTTC. Its translation: CTSSLGFGLQETQYF. V and J are TRBV7-9 and TRBJ2-5; a weak D match, TRBD2 (5 bases). This CDR3 contains 15 residues. Germline V gene data show CDR1 as SEHNR and CDR2 as FQNEAQ (reference sequence).

This clonotype was observed many times. The chain employs TRBV29-1 and TRBJ2-3; maybe TRBD2 (5 bases). V was trimmed by 2 bases and J by 1 base, leaving 7 bases between them. This CDR3 region has 13 residues. The germline CDR1 and CDR2 sequences are SQVTM and ANQGSEA. This chain's CDR3 is CSVEFSGTDTQYF. The CDR3 DNA is TGCAGCGTTGAATTTAGCGGCACAGATACGCAGTATTTT.

This clonotype was seen at least ten times. The rearrangement uses TRBV6-5 and TRBJ1-5; D unresolved. CDR1 MNHEY and CDR2 SVGAGI come from the germline V gene. V was shortened by 0 bases and J by 8 bases, with 8 bases between the two germline ends. The CDR3 sequence is 13 residues long. CDR3 sequence reads: CASSYSYIEPQHF. DNA of the CDR3: TGTGCCAGCAGTTACTCCTACATAGAGCCCCAGCATTTT.

Comments on this clonotype: A much larger clone differs from this one at a single base, so this may be a read error. V and J are TRBV5-1 and TRBJ1-1, with a possible D match to TRBD1 (5 bases). Germline assignment: CDR1 SGHRS and CDR2 YFSETQ. There are 14 residues in the CDR3. The V and J ends lost 5 bases and 2 bases respectively, with 13 bases between them. For the CDR3, the DNA is TGCGCCAGCAGGCAGGGTCAAATAAACACTGAAGCTTTCTTT. It is translated as CASRQGQINTEAFF.

The table lists this clonotype with a count of one. A far larger clone is one base from this, pointing to a likely read error. The chain joins TRBV27 to TRBJ2-7, with TRBD2 as a possible D gene (6 bases). The CDR3 length is 11 residues. V lost 7 bases and J 6 bases, leaving 10 bases between the germline ends. Germline values: CDR1 MNHEY, CDR2 SMNVEV (reference sequence). The CDR3 sequence: CASKGRSEQYF. The CDR3 DNA sequence: TGTGCCAGCAAAGGGAGGAGCGAGCAGTACTTC.

This clonotype was detected a few times. The chain recombines TRBV18 with TRBJ2-3; TRBD1 agrees at 9 bases. Losses at the gene ends were 5 bases for V and 2 bases for J; bases not matched to a gene: 5. Germline CDR1 and CDR2: KGHSH and LQKENI. CDR3 length equals 15 residues. CDR3 nucleotides: TGTGCCAGCTCATCGGGACAGGGACCCACAGATACGCAGTATTTT. Amino acids: CASSSGQGPTDTQYF.

In this sample, this clonotype turned up many times. CDR3 loop: CASSVLSTDTQYF. In DNA, the CDR3 is TGTGCCAGCAGCGTCCTTAGCACAGATACGCAGTATTTT. The chain couples TRBV11-1 to TRBJ2-3; D is ambiguous. The CDR3 is 13 amino acids. The V end lost 5 bases, the J end lost 0 bases, and 6 bases lay between the germline ends. Germline V lookup: CDR1 SGHAT, CDR2 FQDESV (reference sequence).

This clonotype was observed many times. The V gene is TRBV12-3 or TRBV12-4, the J gene TRBJ2-3; D unresolved. V gave up 5 bases and J gave up 3 bases, with 12 bases separating them. This CDR3 has 14 amino acids. The CDR3 DNA reads as TGTGCCAGCAGTCTTATGAGGACGACAGATACGCAGTATTTT. Its translation is CASSLMRTTDTQYF.

This rearrangement joins TRBV5-4 to TRBJ1-1, with D unclear. Trimming shortened V by 6 bases and J by 3 bases, and 9 bases separated the two germline ends. The CDR3 sequence is 12 residues long. Germline assignment: CDR1 SGHNT and CDR2 YYREEE (reference sequence). CDR3 residues: CASKFRDTEAFF. As DNA, the CDR3 is TGTGCCAGCAAGTTCCGGGACACTGAAGCTTTCTTT.

A few counts support this clonotype. The chain uses TRBV19 and TRBJ1-1; D possibly corresponds to TRBD1 (6 bases). This CDR3 has 14 residues. Germline values: CDR1 LNHDA, CDR2 SQIVND (reference sequence). The V and J ends lost 6 bases and 3 bases respectively, with 14 bases between them. Here the CDR3 reads CASRKQGVDTEAFF. DNA for the CDR3: TGTGCCAGTAGAAAACAGGGAGTCGACACTGAAGCTTTCTTT.

The V call is TRBV10-3, the J call TRBJ2-5; perhaps D is TRBD1 or TRBD2 (6 bases each). Between the trimmed V and J ends, which lost 8 bases and 0 bases, there was a span of 13 bases. The germline gives CDR1 ENHRY, CDR2 SYGVKD. The CDR3 has 14 amino acids. DNA of the CDR3: TGTGCCATCGGTGGGGGGCAGGACCAAGAGACCCAGTACTTC. Its translation is CAIGGGQDQETQYF.

In this sample, this clonotype turned up a few times. The chain employs TRBV6-2 or TRBV6-3 and TRBJ2-2, with D tentatively TRBD2 (6 bases). Germline loops: CDR1 MNHEY, CDR2 SVGEGT. There are 13 residues in the CDR3. CDR3 loop: CASAGLNTGELFF. The CDR3 bases are TGTGCTTCGGCGGGACTGAACACCGGGGAGCTGTTTTTT.

About this clonotype: An end of the junction differs from the germline gene, which may be a read error. The rearrangement links TRBV7-7 to TRBJ2-3, with D possibly TRBD1 on 5 matching bases. This CDR3 has 15 residues. Per germline, CDR1 SSHAT and CDR2 FNYEAQ (reference sequence). The CDR3, as DNA: TGTGCTAGCAGCTTAGATGTGGGGCAGACAGATACGCAGTATTTT. Translated, it gives CASSLDVGQTDTQYF.